The T cell receptor (beta chain) described here comes from a study of shared clonotypes between healthy human individuals. Here immunoSEQ multiplex PCR was the method, and the copy in TCRdb shows in-frame clones only, minus some. The sample carries about 180,000 clones, approximately 95% recorded once. Unmatched junction bases numbered 8, after V lost 4 bases and J lost 6 bases. Germline CDR1 reads MDHEN; CDR2 reads SYDVKM. The CDR3 contains 16 residues. Adult Caucasians living in Nashville, Tennessee made up all of the donors. CD4+ cells were split into CD45RA+ naive and CD45RA-negative memory subsets.

This TCR derives from a woman aged 25 to 39 in good health. The sequencing input was naive CD4+ T cells sorted from blood. Subset: CD45RA+ positively selected. J is TRBJ2-5 and V is TRBV28, with 13 nucleotides matching TRBD2. This CDR3 reads CASSSILAGGQKTQYF. The CDR3 bases are TGTGCCAGCAGTTCCATACTAGCGGGAGGGCAGAAGACCCAGTACTTC.